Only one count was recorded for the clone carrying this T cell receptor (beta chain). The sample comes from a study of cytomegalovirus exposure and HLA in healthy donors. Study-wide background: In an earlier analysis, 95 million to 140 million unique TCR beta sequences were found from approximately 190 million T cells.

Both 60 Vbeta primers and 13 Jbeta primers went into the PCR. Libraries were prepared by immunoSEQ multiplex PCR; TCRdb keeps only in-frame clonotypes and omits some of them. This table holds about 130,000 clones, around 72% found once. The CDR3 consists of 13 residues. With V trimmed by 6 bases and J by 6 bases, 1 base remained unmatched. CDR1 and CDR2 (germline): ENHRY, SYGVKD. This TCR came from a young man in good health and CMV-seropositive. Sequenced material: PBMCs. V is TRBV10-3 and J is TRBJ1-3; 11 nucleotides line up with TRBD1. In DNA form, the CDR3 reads TGTGCCATCAGGGGACAGGGGGAAAACACCATATATTTT. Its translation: CAIRGQGENTIYF.